This entry concerns a single T cell receptor (beta chain). Its antigen is still unknown. Sequencing used immunoSEQ multiplex PCR; TCRdb keeps in-frame clones, though not all of them. This repertoire shows fewer than 250,000 clones, approximately 94% found once; its top ten account for roughly 1%. The CDR3 has 13 residues. The V end lost 7 bases, the J end lost 1 base, and 8 bases lay between the germline ends. Germline-derived CDR1 and CDR2 are MNHEY and SVGEGT. These data belong to a study of T cell responses to AZD1222 COVID-19 vaccine. General study results and limits: Spike-wide coverage was observed for vaccine-associated CD4 TCRs, with dominant responses at 160-218 and 743-854. Rises in breadth and depth of Spike-specific TCRs came after two AZD1222 doses.

This chain joins TRBV6-2 or TRBV6-3 and TRBJ1-5, with no clear D. This clonotype was sampled from an adult in good health. The input for sequencing was peripheral blood, taken on day 0 of MenACWY control vaccination. The CDR3 nucleotides are TGTGCCAGCAACCCGGGGAGCAATCAGCCCCAGCATTTT. It is translated as CASNPGSNQPQHF.